Listed here are 4 T cell receptor beta chains from one sample, sequenced in a study of blood T cell repertoires in COVID-19. Using immunoSEQ multiplex PCR, the repertoire was profiled, and TCRdb retains in-frame clones only, with some absent. In the table there are under 200,000 clones, less than 90% of which are singletons. The source material was peripheral blood. The receptors were gathered from an older woman with acute or convalescent COVID-19.

The chain joins TRBV2 to TRBJ2-3; 8 nucleotides agree with TRBD1. Germline-derived CDR1 and CDR2 are SNHLY and FYNNEI. The CDR3 consists of 14 residues. J lost 0 bases, V lost 7 bases, and 3 bases had no gene match. This chain's CDR3 is CASNRDRSTDTQYF. The CDR3 coding sequence is TGTGCCAGCAACCGGGACAGGAGCACAGATACGCAGTATTTT. Full variable domain (missing parts from reference TRBV2 and TRBJ2-3): EPEVTQTPSHQVTQMGQEVILRCVPISNHLYFYWYRQILGQKVEFLVSFYNNEISEKSEIFDDQFSVERPDGSNFTLKIRSTKLEDSAMYFCASNRDRSTDTQYFGPGTRLTVL.

The genes are TRBV19 and TRBJ1-6, with 8 positions matching TRBD1. The CDR3 extends over 14 amino acids. The J segment lost 4 bases and the V segment lost 10 bases, leaving 6 bases of the junction unmatched. The germline V gene has CDR1 LNHDA and CDR2 SQIVND (reference sequence). The CDR3 protein is CATGTGGYNSPLHF. CDR3 nucleotide sequence: TGTGCCACCGGGACAGGAGGATATAATTCACCCCTCCACTTT.

This clone came up once. This chain joins TRBV5-1 and TRBJ2-1; D possibly corresponds to TRBD1 (6 bases). The CDR3 sequence is 13 residues long. V was shortened by 6 bases and J by 4 bases, with 11 bases between the two germline ends. The germline gives CDR1 SGHRS, CDR2 YFSETQ. The CDR3 DNA reads TGCGCCAGCACCTTCCAGGGGTACAATGAGCAGTTCTTC. Its translation: CASTFQGYNEQFF.

V is TRBV4-1 and J is TRBJ2-1; D unclear. The CDR3 spans 15 residues. V lost 0 bases and J lost 14, with 20 bases in between. Per the germline V gene, CDR1 is MGHRA and CDR2 is YSYEKL. The CDR3 nucleotides read TGCGCCAGCAGCCAAGAATCTTATTCGGCTGGTAGCAAGTTCTTC. It encodes CASSQESYSAGSKFF.